Listed below are T cell receptor beta chains from one sample, sequenced in a study of blood T cell repertoires in COVID-19. The data were produced by immunoSEQ multiplex PCR, yet TCRdb's version contains in-frame clones alone and is incomplete. The sample has about 80,000 clones, roughly 84% seen once; the top ten hold roughly 4%. The sequencing sample was made of peripheral blood. These receptors were taken from a man aged 45-65 years with acute or convalescent COVID-19. Both conserved end residues are part of each CDR3. The order of the fields is clone size, V gene, D gene, J gene, CDR3 DNA, CDR3 protein. The D gene is left open where the match is weak. For some rows the clone size is stated as once, few or many, or as a class when expanded; others skip it.

>.|TRBV3-1/TRBV3-2|.|TRBJ2-7
TGTGCCAGCAGCCAATTGCACAGAACCTACGAGCAGTACTTC
CASSQLHRTYEQYF
>.|TRBV9|.|TRBJ1-1
TGTGCCAGCAGCGCCACAGGGAATACTGAAGCTTTCTTT
CASSATGNTEAFF
>once|TRBV30|.|TRBJ2-1
TGTGCCTGGAGTGTAACAGGGTATGATGAGCAGTTCTTC
CAWSVTGYDEQFF
>.|TRBV18|.|TRBJ1-5
TGTGCCAGCTCACCAGGCAGGGTCGGTCAGCCCCAGCATTTT
CASSPGRVGQPQHF
>.|TRBV5-4|TRBD1|TRBJ2-7
TGTGCCAGCAGCTACACCGGGACAGGGCTTTCTGAGCAGTACTTC
CASSYTGTGLSEQYF
>.|TRBV6-2/TRBV6-3|.|TRBJ1-2
TGTGCCAGCAGTTACCCTATCTGGACAGTCTATGGCTACACCTTC
CASSYPIWTVYGYTF
>.|TRBV19|.|TRBJ1-5
TGTGCCAGTAGTACTACAGGGATCCCGCGCAATCAGCCCCAGCATTTT
CASSTTGIPRNQPQHF
>.|TRBV2|.|TRBJ1-3
TGTGCCAGCAGTGATGCCCGGGTTGCTGGAAACACCATATATTTT
CASSDARVAGNTIYF
>.|TRBV27|.|TRBJ1-1
TGTGCCAGCAGTTTGCAGACCAGGGGGAACACTGAAGCTTTCTTT
CASSLQTRGNTEAFF
>.|TRBV7-3|TRBD2|TRBJ2-5
TGTGCCAGCAGCCCCGTGGCTAGCGGGGGGAAAGAGACCCAGTACTTC
CASSPVASGGKETQYF
>.|TRBV7-9|.|TRBJ1-1
TGTGCCAGCAGCCCCTACGCAGGGGCCAACACTGAAGCTTTCTTT
CASSPYAGANTEAFF
>.|TRBV7-9|.|TRBJ2-1
TGTGCCAGCAGCTCCGGTGGGGCATATAAGTATGAGCAGTTCTTC
CASSSGGAYKYEQFF
>.|TRBV5-1|TRBD1|TRBJ1-1
TGCGCCAGCAGCTCCCAGGGACAGGGAAACACTGAAGCTTTCTTT
CASSSQGQGNTEAFF
>.|TRBV5-4|.|TRBJ1-6
TGTGCCAGCAGCTTGGGGGGGCTGCTAAGCAATTCACCCCTCCACTTT
CASSLGGLLSNSPLHF
>.|TRBV5-1|TRBD1|TRBJ1-2
TGCGCCAGCAGCTTTGACCGGGACAGCGGCTACACCTTC
CASSFDRDSGYTF
>.|TRBV5-1|TRBD2|TRBJ2-3
TGCGCCAGCAGCTGGACTAGCGGAACAGATACGCAGTATTTT
CASSWTSGTDTQYF
>.|TRBV19|.|TRBJ1-1
TGTGCCAGTAGTATGGCAGGGTGGAACACTGAAGCTTTCTTT
CASSMAGWNTEAFF
>.|TRBV6-1|.|TRBJ1-5
TGTGCCAGCAGTGAAAGAGAGTGGGAGGGACTGGATCAGCCCCAGCATTTT
CASSEREWEGLDQPQHF
>.|TRBV7-9|TRBD1|TRBJ2-7
TGTGCCAGCAGCTCGTGGACAGGGGAGCCCTACGAGCAGTACTTC
CASSSWTGEPYEQYF
>.|TRBV6-2/TRBV6-3|.|TRBJ2-7
TGTGCCAGCAGTTACGGCAGGGGTCACTACGAGCAGTACTTC
CASSYGRGHYEQYF
>.|TRBV4-3|TRBD1|TRBJ2-7
TGCGCCAGCAGCCAAGAAATGGGACAGGGTACCTACGAGCAGTACTTC
CASSQEMGQGTYEQYF
>.|TRBV5-1|.|TRBJ2-2
TGCGCCAGCAGCGGGGGGGCCAGCACCGGGGAGCTGTTTTTT
CASSGGASTGELFF
>.|TRBV5-6|TRBD2|TRBJ2-3
TGTGCCAGCAGCTACCGGACTAGCGGGACAGATACGCAGTATTTT
CASSYRTSGTDTQYF
>.|TRBV19|TRBD2|TRBJ2-1
TGTGCCAGTAGTATAGTACTAGCGGAGTACAATGAGCAGTTCTTC
CASSIVLAEYNEQFF
>once|TRBV11-3|TRBD2|TRBJ2-3
TGTGCCAGCAGCAGATGGGGACTAGATTTAGATACGCAGTATTTT
CASSRWGLDLDTQYF
>.|TRBV6-5|.|TRBJ2-1
TGTGCCAGCAGTCCCTCGGGAATATACAATGAGCAGTTCTTC
CASSPSGIYNEQFF
>.|TRBV9|.|TRBJ2-7
TGTGCCGGCAGCGTAGCCCCAGACGGGTACGAGCAGTACTTC
CAGSVAPDGYEQYF
>medium-sized|TRBV19|TRBD2|TRBJ2-2
TGTGCCAGTAGTATAATGGCGGCAACGGGAGGCGCCGGGGAGCTGTTTTTT
CASSIMAATGGAGELFF
>once|TRBV24-1|TRBD2|TRBJ2-1
TGTGCCACCAGTGTATCGAGCGGGAGGGCCATCTACAATGAGCAGTTCTTC
CATSVSSGRAIYNEQFF
>.|TRBV19|.|TRBJ1-1
TGTGCCAGTAGTATAGAATGGCCAAAGAACACTGAAGCTTTCTTT
CASSIEWPKNTEAFF
>.|TRBV6-2/TRBV6-3|TRBD2|TRBJ2-3
TGTGCCAGCAGTTACGGTCTTGCGGGGGGACTGACAGATACGCAGTATTTT
CASSYGLAGGLTDTQYF
>.|TRBV25-1|TRBD1|TRBJ2-7
TGTGCCAGCAGTGGACAGGGCCCCTACGAGCAGTACTTC
CASSGQGPYEQYF
>few|TRBV5-1|TRBD2|TRBJ2-5
TGCGCCAGCAGCCCCGGACTAGCGGGGAAAGAGACCCAGTACTTC
CASSPGLAGKETQYF
>.|TRBV27|TRBD1|TRBJ1-1
TGTGCCAGCAGTTTAGGGACAGGGCCGGTCACTGAAGCTTTCTTT
CASSLGTGPVTEAFF
>.|TRBV4-3|TRBD2|TRBJ2-1
TGCGCCAGCAGCCCGCATCCGGGACTAGCGGTCTACAATGAGCAGTTCTTC
CASSPHPGLAVYNEQFF
>.|TRBV27|TRBD2|TRBJ2-1
TGTGCCAGCCACCCCAGGGCTAGCGGGGGGGGTGAGCAGTTCTTC
CASHPRASGGGEQFF
>.|TRBV19|TRBD2|TRBJ2-7
TGTGCCAGTAGTAGCACGGGACTAGCTATATACGAGCAGTACTTC
CASSSTGLAIYEQYF
>.|TRBV7-9|TRBD1|TRBJ2-7
TGTGCCAGCAGCCGGACAGGGGTCTACGAGCAGTACTTC
CASSRTGVYEQYF
>.|TRBV7-2|TRBD1|TRBJ1-4
TGTGCCAGCAGCTTAGTTGGGACAGGGAACGAAAAACTGTTTTTT
CASSLVGTGNEKLFF
>.|TRBV27|TRBD2|TRBJ2-2
TGTGCCAGCAGCAAGACTAGCGGGGGGCCGAACACCGGGGAGCTGTTTTTT
CASSKTSGGPNTGELFF
>.|TRBV13|TRBD1|TRBJ1-2
TGTGCCAGCAGCTTAGGGACAGGGGGTTATGGCTACACCTTC
CASSLGTGGYGYTF
>.|TRBV3-1/TRBV3-2|.|TRBJ1-1
TGTGCCAGCAGCCATGGGGAGGGCACTGAAGCTTTCTTT
CASSHGEGTEAFF
>once|TRBV27|.|TRBJ1-2
TGTGCCAGCAGTTCGCGTACAGGGTGGGATGGCTACACCTTC
CASSSRTGWDGYTF
>.|TRBV18|.|TRBJ1-2
TGTGCCAGCTCACCAGCGGATAACTATGGCTACACCTTC
CASSPADNYGYTF
>.|TRBV7-2|.|TRBJ2-3
TGTGCCAGCAGCTTAAGGGGGCAGGGGACTAGAGCAGATACGCAGTATTTT
CASSLRGQGTRADTQYF